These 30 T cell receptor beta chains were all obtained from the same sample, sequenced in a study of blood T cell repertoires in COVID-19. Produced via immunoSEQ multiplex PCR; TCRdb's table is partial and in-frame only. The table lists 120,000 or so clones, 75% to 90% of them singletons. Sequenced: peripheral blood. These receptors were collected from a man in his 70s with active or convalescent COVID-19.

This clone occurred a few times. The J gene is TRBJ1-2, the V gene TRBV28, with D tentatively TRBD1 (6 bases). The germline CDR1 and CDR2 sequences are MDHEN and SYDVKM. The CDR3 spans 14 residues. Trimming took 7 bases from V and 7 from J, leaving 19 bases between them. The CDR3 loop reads CASTLGQTSSGYTF. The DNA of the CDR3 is TGTGCCAGCACCCTTGGACAGACTTCGTCTGGCTACACCTTC.

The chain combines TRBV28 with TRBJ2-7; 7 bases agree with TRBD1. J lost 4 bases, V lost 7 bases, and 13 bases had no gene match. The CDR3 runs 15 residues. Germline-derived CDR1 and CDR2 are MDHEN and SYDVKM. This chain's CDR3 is CASTKTRDRPYEQYF. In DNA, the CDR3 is TGTGCCAGCACCAAAACCAGGGACAGACCTTACGAGCAGTACTTC. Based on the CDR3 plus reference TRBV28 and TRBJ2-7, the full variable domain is DVKVTQSSRYLVKRTGEKVFLECVQDMDHENMFWYRQDPGLGLRLIYFSYDVKMKEKGDIPEGYSVSREKKERFSLILESASTNQTSMYLCASTKTRDRPYEQYFGPGTRLTVT.

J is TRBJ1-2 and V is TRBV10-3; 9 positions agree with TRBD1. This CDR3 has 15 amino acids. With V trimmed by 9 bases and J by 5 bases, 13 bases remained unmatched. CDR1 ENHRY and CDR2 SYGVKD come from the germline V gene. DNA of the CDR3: TGTGCCATTAGCCACGACAGGGGGACGGGGTATGGCTACACCTTC. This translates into CAISHDRGTGYGYTF.

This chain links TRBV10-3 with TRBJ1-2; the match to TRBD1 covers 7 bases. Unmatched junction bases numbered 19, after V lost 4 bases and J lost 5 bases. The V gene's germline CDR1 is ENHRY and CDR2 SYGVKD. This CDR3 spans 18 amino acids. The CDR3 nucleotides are TGTGCCATCAGTGGAGGAAGTGGTAGGCAGGGGGATCTATATGGCTACACCTTC. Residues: CAISGGSGRQGDLYGYTF.

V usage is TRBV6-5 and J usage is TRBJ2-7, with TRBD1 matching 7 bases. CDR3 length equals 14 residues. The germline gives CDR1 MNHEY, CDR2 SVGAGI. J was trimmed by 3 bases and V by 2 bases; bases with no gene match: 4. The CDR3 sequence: CASSYGGQIYEQYF. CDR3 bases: TGTGCCAGCAGTTACGGGGGACAGATCTACGAGCAGTACTTC.

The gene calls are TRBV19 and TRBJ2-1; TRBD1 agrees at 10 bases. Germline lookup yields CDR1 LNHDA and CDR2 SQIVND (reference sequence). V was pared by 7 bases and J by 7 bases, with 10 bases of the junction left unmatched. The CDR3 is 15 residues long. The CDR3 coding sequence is TGTGCCAGTACCGACTTGGGACAGGGGTTGAATGAGCAGTTCTTC. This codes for CASTDLGQGLNEQFF.

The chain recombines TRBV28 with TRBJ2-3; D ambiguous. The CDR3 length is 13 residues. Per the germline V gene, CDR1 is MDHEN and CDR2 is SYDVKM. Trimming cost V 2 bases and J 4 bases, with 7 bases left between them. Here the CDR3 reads CASSLVPADTQYF. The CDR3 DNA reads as TGTGCCAGCAGTTTAGTTCCGGCAGATACGCAGTATTTT.

CDR3 DNA sequence: TGTGCCAGCAGTAGAGCGGGAGTAATAGGGGCAGATACGCAGTATTTT. Translated: CASSRAGVIGADTQYF. The rearrangement links TRBV25-1 to TRBJ2-3; 8 bases match TRBD2. The CDR3 consists of 16 residues. The germline V gene encodes CDR1 MGHDK and CDR2 SYGVNS. V trimming: 5 bases; J trimming: 4 bases; junction bases outside the gene matches: 11.

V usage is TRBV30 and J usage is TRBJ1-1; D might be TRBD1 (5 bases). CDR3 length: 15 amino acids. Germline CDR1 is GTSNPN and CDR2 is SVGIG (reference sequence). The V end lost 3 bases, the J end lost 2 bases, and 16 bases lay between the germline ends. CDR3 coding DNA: TGTGCCTGGAGACCATCGGGGGACCTTAACACTGAAGCTTTCTTT. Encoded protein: CAWRPSGDLNTEAFF.

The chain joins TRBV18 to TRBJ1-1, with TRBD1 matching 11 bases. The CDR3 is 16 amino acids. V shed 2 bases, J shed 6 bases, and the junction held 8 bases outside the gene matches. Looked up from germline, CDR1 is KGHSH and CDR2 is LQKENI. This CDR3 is CASSPTTGQGASEAFF. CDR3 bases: TGTGCCAGCTCACCAACTACCGGACAGGGGGCTTCTGAAGCTTTCTTT.

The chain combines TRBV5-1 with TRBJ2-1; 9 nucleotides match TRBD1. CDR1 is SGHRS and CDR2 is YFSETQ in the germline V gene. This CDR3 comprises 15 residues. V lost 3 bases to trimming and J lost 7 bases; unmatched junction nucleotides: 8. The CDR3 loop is CASSSAGTGSNEQFF. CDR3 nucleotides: TGCGCCAGCAGCTCGGCCGGGACAGGGTCTAATGAGCAGTTCTTC.

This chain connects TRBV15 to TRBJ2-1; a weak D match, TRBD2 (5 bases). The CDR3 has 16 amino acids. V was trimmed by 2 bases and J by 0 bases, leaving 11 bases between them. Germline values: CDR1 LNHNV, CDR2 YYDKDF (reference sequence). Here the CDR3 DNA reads TGTGCCACCAGCAGAACTAGACTAAGCTCCTACAATGAGCAGTTCTTC. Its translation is CATSRTRLSSYNEQFF.

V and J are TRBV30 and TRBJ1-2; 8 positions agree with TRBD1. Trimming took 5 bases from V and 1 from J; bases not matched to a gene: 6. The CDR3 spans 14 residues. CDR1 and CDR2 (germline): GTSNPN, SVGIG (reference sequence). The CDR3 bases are TGTGCCTGGGCCGGGACAGGATATAACTATGGCTACACCTTC. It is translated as CAWAGTGYNYGYTF.

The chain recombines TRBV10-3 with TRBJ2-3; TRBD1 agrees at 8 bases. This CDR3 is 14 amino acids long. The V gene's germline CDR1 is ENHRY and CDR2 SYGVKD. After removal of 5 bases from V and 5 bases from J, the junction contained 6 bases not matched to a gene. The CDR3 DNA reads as TGTGCCATCAGTACCAGGGGGCGGGAAGATACGCAGTATTTT. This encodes CAISTRGREDTQYF.

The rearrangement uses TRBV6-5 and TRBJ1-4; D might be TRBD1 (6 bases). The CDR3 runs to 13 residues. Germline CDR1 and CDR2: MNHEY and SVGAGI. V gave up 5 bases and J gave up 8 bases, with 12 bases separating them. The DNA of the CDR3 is TGTGCCAGCAGTAGGACAGTGGTGGAAAAACTGTTTTTT. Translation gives CASSRTVVEKLFF.

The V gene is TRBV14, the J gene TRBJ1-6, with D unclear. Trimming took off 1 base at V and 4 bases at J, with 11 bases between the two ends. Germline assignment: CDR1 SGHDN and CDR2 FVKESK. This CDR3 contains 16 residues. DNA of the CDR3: TGTGCCAGCAGCCAAGTTGGCAGAGGGTATAATTCACCCCTCCACTTT. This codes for CASSQVGRGYNSPLHF.

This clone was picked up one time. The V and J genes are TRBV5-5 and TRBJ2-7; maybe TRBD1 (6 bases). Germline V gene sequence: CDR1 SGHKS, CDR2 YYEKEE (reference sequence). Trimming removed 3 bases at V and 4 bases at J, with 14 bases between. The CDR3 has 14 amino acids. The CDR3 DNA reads TGTGCCAGCAGCTCCATCCGGGACAATTACGAGCAGTACTTC. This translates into CASSSIRDNYEQYF.

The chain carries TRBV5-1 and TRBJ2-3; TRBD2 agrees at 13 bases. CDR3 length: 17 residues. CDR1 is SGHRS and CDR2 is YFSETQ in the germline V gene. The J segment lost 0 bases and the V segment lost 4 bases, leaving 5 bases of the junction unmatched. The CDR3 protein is CASSGGLAGSSTDTQYF. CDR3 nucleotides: TGCGCCAGCAGCGGGGGACTAGCGGGATCTAGCACAGATACGCAGTATTTT.

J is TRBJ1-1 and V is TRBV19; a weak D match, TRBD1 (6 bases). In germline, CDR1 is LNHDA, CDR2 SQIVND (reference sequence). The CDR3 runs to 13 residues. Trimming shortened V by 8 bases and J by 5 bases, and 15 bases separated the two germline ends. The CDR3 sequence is CASLIRGGTEAFF. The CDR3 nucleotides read TGTGCCAGTCTGATCAGGGGCGGTACTGAAGCTTTCTTT.

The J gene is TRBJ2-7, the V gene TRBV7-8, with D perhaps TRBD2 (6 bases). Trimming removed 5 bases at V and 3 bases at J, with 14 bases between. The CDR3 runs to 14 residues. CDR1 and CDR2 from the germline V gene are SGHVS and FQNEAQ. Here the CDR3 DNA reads TGTGCCAGCAGCCCCTGGGACTCAAACTACGAGCAGTACTTC. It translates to CASSPWDSNYEQYF.

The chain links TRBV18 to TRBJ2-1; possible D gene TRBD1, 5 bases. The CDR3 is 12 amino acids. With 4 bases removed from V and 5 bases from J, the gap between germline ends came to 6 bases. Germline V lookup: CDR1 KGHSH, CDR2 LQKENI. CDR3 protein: CASSLQDNEQFF. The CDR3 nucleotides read TGTGCCAGCTCACTACAGGACAATGAGCAGTTCTTC.

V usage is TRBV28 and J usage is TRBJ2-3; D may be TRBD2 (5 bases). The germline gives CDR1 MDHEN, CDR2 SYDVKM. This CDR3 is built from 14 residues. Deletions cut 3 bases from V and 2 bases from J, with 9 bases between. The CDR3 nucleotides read TGTGCCAGCAGTTTTGGAGGCAACACAGATACGCAGTATTTT. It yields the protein CASSFGGNTDTQYF.

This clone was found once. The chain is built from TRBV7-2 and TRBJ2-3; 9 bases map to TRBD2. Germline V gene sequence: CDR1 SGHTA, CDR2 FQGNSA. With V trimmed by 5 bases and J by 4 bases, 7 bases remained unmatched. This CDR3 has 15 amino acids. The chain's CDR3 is CASSPWRGGPDTQYF. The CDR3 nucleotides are TGTGCCAGCAGCCCCTGGCGGGGGGGGCCAGATACGCAGTATTTT.

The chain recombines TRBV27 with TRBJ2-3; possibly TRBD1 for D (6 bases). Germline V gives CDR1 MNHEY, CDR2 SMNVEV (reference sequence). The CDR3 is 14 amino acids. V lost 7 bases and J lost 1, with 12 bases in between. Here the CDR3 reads CASTRTDRTDTQYF. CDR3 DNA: TGTGCCAGCACCAGGACAGATCGCACAGATACGCAGTATTTT.

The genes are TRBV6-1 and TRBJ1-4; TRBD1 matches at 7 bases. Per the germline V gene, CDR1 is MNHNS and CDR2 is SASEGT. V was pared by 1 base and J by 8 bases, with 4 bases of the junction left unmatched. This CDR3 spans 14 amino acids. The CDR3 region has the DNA TGTGCCAGCAGTGAAGGACAGGGTGAGGAAAAACTGTTTTTT. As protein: CASSEGQGEEKLFF.

CDR3 residues: CASSPQIGGSEAFF. The CDR3 bases are TGTGCCAGCAGCCCCCAGATAGGGGGTTCTGAAGCTTTCTTT. The gene calls are TRBV9 and TRBJ1-1, with D possibly TRBD1 on 6 matching bases. In germline, CDR1 is SGDLS, CDR2 YYNGEE. This CDR3 has 14 residues. V lost 4 bases, J lost 6 bases, and 16 bases lay in between.

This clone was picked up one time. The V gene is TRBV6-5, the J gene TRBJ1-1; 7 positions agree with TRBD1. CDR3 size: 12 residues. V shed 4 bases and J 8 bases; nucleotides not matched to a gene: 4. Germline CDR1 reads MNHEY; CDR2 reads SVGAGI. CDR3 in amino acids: CASSSTGMEAFF. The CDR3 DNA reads TGTGCCAGCAGTTCGACAGGGATGGAAGCTTTCTTT.

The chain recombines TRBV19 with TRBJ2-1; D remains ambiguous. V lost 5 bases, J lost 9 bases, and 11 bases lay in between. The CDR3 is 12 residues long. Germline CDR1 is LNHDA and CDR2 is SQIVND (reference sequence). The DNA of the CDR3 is TGTGCCAGTAGTCCAACTAAGATTGAGCAGTTCTTC. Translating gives CASSPTKIEQFF.

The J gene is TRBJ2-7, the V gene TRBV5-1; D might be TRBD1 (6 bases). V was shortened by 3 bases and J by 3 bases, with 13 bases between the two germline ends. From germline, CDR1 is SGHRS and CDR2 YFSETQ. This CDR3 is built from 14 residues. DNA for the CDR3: TGCGCCAGCAGCTGGGCAGGGGCGCGCTACGAGCAGTACTTC. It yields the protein CASSWAGARYEQYF. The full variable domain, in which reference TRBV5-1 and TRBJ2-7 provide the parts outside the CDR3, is KAGVTQTPRYLIKTRGQQVTLSCSPISGHRSVSWYQQTPGQGLQFLFEYFSETQRNKGNFPGRFSGRQFSNSRSEMNVSTLELGDSALYLCASSWAGARYEQYFGPGTRLTVT.

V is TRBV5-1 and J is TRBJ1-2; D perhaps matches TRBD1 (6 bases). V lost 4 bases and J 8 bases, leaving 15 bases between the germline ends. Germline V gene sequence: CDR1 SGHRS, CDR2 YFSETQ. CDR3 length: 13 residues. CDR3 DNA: TGCGCCAGCAGCCCTGGACAGAGTAGCGGCTACACCTTC. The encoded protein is CASSPGQSSGYTF.